This paragraph reports one T cell receptor (beta chain). The data originate from a study of blood T cell repertoires in COVID-19. About the research overall: Acute and convalescent COVID-19 specimens originated in the United States, Italy and Spain.

Sequencing was performed with immunoSEQ multiplex PCR; in TCRdb, only in-frame clones are kept and a portion is missing. This sample has 270,000 or so clones, with about nine tenths found just once. V was cut by 6 bases and J by 6 bases, with 11 bases left in between. This CDR3 has 11 residues. The germline gives CDR1 GTSNPN, CDR2 SVGIG (reference sequence). The V call is TRBV30, the J call TRBJ1-2, with D possibly matching TRBD1 (5 bases). This receptor was obtained from a middle-aged woman with acute COVID-19. The sequencing sample was made of PBMCs or T cells enriched from blood (not recorded which). CDR3 loop: CACAQVDGYTF. CDR3 nucleotides: TGTGCCTGCGCACAGGTTGATGGCTACACCTTC.